The 15 T cell receptor beta chains below were found in one sample sequenced in a study of vaccination effects on CD4 cells after COVID-19. For these TCRs, the target antigens are not known. The table came from immunoSEQ multiplex PCR; TCRdb's copy has only in-frame clones and leaves some out. The top ten clones hold approximately 10% of a sample with 45,000 to 60,000 clones, about 75% of them seen once. With 10 days of culture completed, CD4+ T cells were isolated. Sequences were derived from CD4+ T cells from PBMCs cultured without peptide, sampled before COVID-19 vaccination. Receptor source: a human donor who had a prior SARS-CoV-2 infection.

The chain combines TRBV1 with TRBJ2-7; the table assigns TRBD2, which was not confirmed against the DNA. TRBV1 is a pseudogene locus. This CDR3 has 17 residues. CDR3 sequence (DNA): TGCACCAGCAGCCAGAGAGGGACTAGCGGGCCATCCTACGAGCAGTACTTC. Protein product: CTSSQRGTSGPSYEQYF.

The chain employs TRBV15 and TRBJ2-1, with 7 bases aligning to TRBD1. The germline V gene encodes CDR1 LNHNV and CDR2 YYDKDF (reference sequence). Unmatched junction bases numbered 9, after V lost 5 bases and J lost 5 bases. The CDR3 loop spans 15 amino acids. The CDR3 here is CATSLQGTRNNEQFF. The CDR3 DNA follows: TGTGCCACCAGCCTACAGGGGACAAGGAACAATGAGCAGTTCTTC. Full variable domain (rest looked up from reference TRBV15 and TRBJ2-1): DAMVIQNPRYQVTQFGKPVTLSCSQTLNHNVMYWYQQKSSQAPKLLFHYYDKDFNNEADTPDNFQSRRPNTSFCFLDIRSPGLGDTAMYLCATSLQGTRNNEQFFGPGTRLTVL.

This clone was counted a single time. The chain recombines TRBV12-3 or TRBV12-4 with TRBJ2-5; D remains unclear. V was cut by 2 bases and J by 2 bases, with 6 bases left in between. The length of the CDR3 is 13 residues. The CDR3: CASSLRGQETQYF. For the CDR3, the DNA is TGTGCCAGCAGTTTACGCGGTCAAGAGACCCAGTACTTC.

Comment on this clone: This CDR3 is also generated by other DNA sequences in the sample. In DNA, the CDR3 is TGTGCCAGCAGCGTAGCGGGAGGGTCCTACAATGAGCAGTTCTTC. It yields the protein CASSVAGGSYNEQFF. The chain links TRBV9 to TRBJ2-1; 8 nucleotides line up with TRBD2. V dropped 0 bases and J dropped 1; count of bases not matched to a gene: 0. CDR1 is SGDLS, CDR2 YYNGEE, per germline. The CDR3 is 15 residues long. Combining the CDR3 with reference TRBV9 and TRBJ2-1 gives the whole variable domain DSGVTQTPKHLITATGQRVTLRCSPRSGDLSVYWYQQSLDQGLQFLIQYYNGEERAKGNILERFSAQQFPDLHSELNLSSLELGDSALYFCASSVAGGSYNEQFFGPGTRLTVL.

In the case of this clone: This CDR3 is also generated by other DNA sequences in the sample. The CDR3 region is CASSSGQGTETQYF. As DNA, the CDR3 is TGCGCCAGCAGCTCGGGACAGGGGACAGAGACCCAGTACTTC. The gene calls are TRBV5-1 and TRBJ2-5, with 10 bases that match TRBD1. With V trimmed by 3 bases and J by 4 bases, 3 bases remained unmatched. The CDR3 sequence is 14 residues long. CDR1 is SGHRS, CDR2 YFSETQ, per germline. The full variable domain, rest sourced from reference TRBV5-1 and TRBJ2-5, is KAGVTQTPRYLIKTRGQQVTLSCSPISGHRSVSWYQQTPGQGLQFLFEYFSETQRNKGNFPGRFSGRQFSNSRSEMNVSTLELGDSALYLCASSSGQGTETQYFGPGTRLLVL.

The V gene is TRBV18, the J gene TRBJ2-5; the D gene is possibly TRBD2 (5 bases). Germline lookup yields CDR1 KGHSH and CDR2 LQKENI. Trimming took off 0 bases at V and 5 bases at J, with 10 bases between the two ends. This CDR3 region has 14 residues. CDR3 in amino acids: CASSPPDPGETQYF. The CDR3 region has the DNA TGTGCCAGCTCACCACCTGACCCGGGGGAGACCCAGTACTTC.

The rearrangement uses TRBV27 and TRBJ2-3; 8 positions agree with TRBD1. CDR1 is MNHEY and CDR2 is SMNVEV in the germline V gene (reference sequence). This CDR3 spans 15 amino acids. After removal of 5 bases from V and 1 base from J, the junction contained 5 bases not matched to a gene. The CDR3 sequence: CASSDRGHGTDTQYF. CDR3 coding DNA: TGTGCCAGCAGTGACAGGGGCCACGGCACAGATACGCAGTATTTT.

The V gene is TRBV6-2 or TRBV6-3, the J gene TRBJ2-7; TRBD1 aligns across 7 bases. J gave up 6 bases and V 0 bases, and 5 bases lay outside the gene matches. The CDR3 totals 14 residues. Per the germline V gene, CDR1 is MNHEY and CDR2 is SVGEGT. CDR3 DNA sequence: TGTGCCAGCAGTTACTCAAGACAGGGCCTCGAGCAGTACTTC. This codes for CASSYSRQGLEQYF.

The sample holds one count of this clone. The chain combines TRBV6-5 with TRBJ2-3; 11 bases align to TRBD1. The CDR3 contains 14 residues. CDR1 is MNHEY, CDR2 SVGAGI, per germline. The V and J ends lost 4 bases and 4 bases, in that order; junction bases with no gene match: 1. The CDR3 protein is CASSWDRGSDTQYF. CDR3 DNA sequence: TGTGCCAGCAGTTGGGACAGGGGGTCAGATACGCAGTATTTT.

The CDR3 DNA sequence: TGTGCCAGTAGTATAGTGACTAGCGGGAGGAGGGATGAGCAGTTCTTC. Amino acid sequence: CASSIVTSGRRDEQFF. This sequence joins TRBV19 and TRBJ2-1, with 13 positions matching TRBD2. From germline, CDR1 is LNHDA and CDR2 SQIVND (reference sequence). This CDR3 has 16 residues. The trim removed 1 base at V and 8 bases at J, leaving 5 bases unmatched.

In its sample, this clone is medium-sized (0.01 to 0.1%). This rearrangement joins TRBV4-1 to TRBJ1-2, with D unresolved. There are 13 residues in the CDR3. From germline, CDR1 is MGHRA and CDR2 YSYEKL. V was cut by 5 bases and J by 2 bases, with 9 bases left in between. CDR3 residues: CASSGSGNYGYTF. CDR3 coding DNA: TGCGCCAGCAGCGGGTCTGGGAACTATGGCTACACCTTC.

The chain employs TRBV6-1 and TRBJ1-1; D not resolved. Germline CDR1 MNHNS, CDR2 SASEGT. The CDR3 has 15 amino acids. V lost 2 bases, J lost 5 bases, and 15 bases lay in between. The CDR3 DNA reads as TGTGCCAGCAGTGAATTCCGTAGCCTACTAACTGAAGCTTTCTTT. Translating gives CASSEFRSLLTEAFF.

The V call is TRBV19, the J call TRBJ1-4; D uncertain. Trimming removed 4 bases from V and 7 bases from J, with 16 bases in between. CDR1 is LNHDA and CDR2 is SQIVND in the germline V gene (reference sequence). CDR3 length equals 15 residues. CDR3 DNA: TGTGCCAGTAGTAACACCGGGATCAGGACTGAAAAACTGTTTTTT. It translates to CASSNTGIRTEKLFF.

Only one count was recorded for this clone. A read error may produce the germline difference seen at one junction end. The chain is built from TRBV6-5 and TRBJ2-7; D unresolved. CDR1 MNHEY and CDR2 SVGAGI come from the germline V gene. The CDR3 totals 12 residues. The DNA of the CDR3 is TGTGCCAGCAGATACTCAGCAAGCGAGCAGTACTTC. Translated, it gives CASRYSASEQYF.

The CDR3 region is CASSLDRLGNEQFF. Here the CDR3 DNA reads TGTGCCAGCAGTCTCGACCGACTCGGGAATGAGCAGTTCTTC. The genes are TRBV6-5 and TRBJ2-1; D not certain. This CDR3 is 14 amino acids long. The V gene's germline CDR1 is MNHEY and CDR2 SVGAGI. The ends were cut back, 5 bases at V and 7 bases at J, with 15 bases in the middle.